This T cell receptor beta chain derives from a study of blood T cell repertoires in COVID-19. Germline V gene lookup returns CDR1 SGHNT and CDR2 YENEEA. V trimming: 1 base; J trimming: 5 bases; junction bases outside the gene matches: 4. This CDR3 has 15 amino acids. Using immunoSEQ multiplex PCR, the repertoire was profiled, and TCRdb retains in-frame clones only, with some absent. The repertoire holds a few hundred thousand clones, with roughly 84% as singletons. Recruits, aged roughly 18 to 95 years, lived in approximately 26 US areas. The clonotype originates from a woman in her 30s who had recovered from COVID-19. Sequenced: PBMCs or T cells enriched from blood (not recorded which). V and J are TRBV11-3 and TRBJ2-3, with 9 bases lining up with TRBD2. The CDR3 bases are TGTGCCAGCAGCTTAGGAGTAGCGGGGGAAGATACGCAGTATTTT. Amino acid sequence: CASSLGVAGEDTQYF.